This paragraph reports one T cell receptor beta chain. Other nucleotide sequences from this sample produce the same CDR3. V gave up 2 bases and J gave up 1 base, with 8 bases separating them. CDR1 and CDR2 (germline): LNHDA, SQIVND (reference sequence). The CDR3 has 14 residues. It was roughly 330 ng DNA, roughly 32,000 T cell genomes, that went into each replicate PCR of unsorted PBMC. What was sequenced on ten immunoSEQ deep assay plates was unsorted PBMC DNA. The repertoire was sequenced with immunoSEQ multiplex PCR; TCRdb's copy has only in-frame clones and lacks some. The sample lists roughly 500,000 clones; 70% to 80% were seen once. Unsorted samples used around 98 million PBMCs for genomic DNA. These data belong to a study of shared clonotypes between healthy human individuals.

The rearrangement uses TRBV19 and TRBJ1-2; D ambiguous. Specimen: PBMCs. The source is a woman aged 40 to 50 in good health. Some clones in this sample may be carry-over from other donors' samples. The CDR3 DNA is TGTGCCAGTAGTATAAATGGAGATAACTATGGCTACACCTTC. This sequence encodes CASSINGDNYGYTF.